Listed here is a single T cell receptor (beta chain). The junction does not match germline at one end; this may be a read error. Assay used: immunoSEQ multiplex PCR; TCRdb lists only in-frame clones, some missing. Of approximately 92,000 clones listed, about 95% are singletons. The CDR3 has 12 residues. Germline V CDR1 and CDR2: SGHVS, FQNEAQ. The data belong to a study of siplizumab effects on memory and regulatory T cells. V and J are TRBV7-8 and TRBJ1-1; D possibly corresponds to TRBD1 (6 bases). Input material: non-Treg CD4+ T cells sorted from blood. The source is a human donor in good health. CDR3 residues: CASSPLRGRRDF. The CDR3 DNA reads TGTGCCAGCAGCCCATTGCGGGGGCGCAGGGATTTT.